Shown below are 2 T cell receptor beta chains from a single sample sequenced in a study of TIL therapy for anti-PD-1-resistant metastatic lung cancer. The sample's time point: pre-treatment sample, taken before nivolumab and TIL therapy. The immunoSEQ assay was v3. Produced via immunoSEQ multiplex PCR; TCRdb's table is partial and in-frame only. The sample consists of about 19,000 clones, around 79% of them appearing once. The input for sequencing was blood, taken at baseline. Every receptor here comes from a person between 30 and 80 years old with non-small cell lung cancer.

This chain connects TRBV15 to TRBJ2-7; 13 bases line up with TRBD2. The germline V gene has CDR1 LNHNV and CDR2 YYDKDF (reference sequence). The CDR3 length is 15 residues. As DNA, the CDR3 is TGTGCCACCAGCAGATTGGAGACTAGCGGGGGGCCGCTGCAAGTA. Residues: CATSRLETSGGPLQV.

The chain joins TRBV4-1 to TRBJ2-1; 8 nucleotides agree with TRBD2. CDR3 size: 14 residues. CDR1 and CDR2 (germline): MGHRA, YSYEKL. V was clipped by 4 bases and J by 3 bases; unmatched bases: 2. The CDR3 sequence: CASSPTSVYNEQFF. CDR3 nucleotides: TGCGCCAGCAGCCCGACTAGCGTCTACAATGAGCAGTTCTTC.